These T cell receptor beta chains were read from a single sample in a study of control samples from healthy donors and cancer patients. The data were produced by immunoSEQ multiplex PCR, yet TCRdb's version contains in-frame clones alone and is incomplete. The sample records around 27,000 clones, over 75% being singletons. Sequencing used PBMCs. These receptors were collected from a woman aged 55-69 years with head and neck cancer. Each CDR3 is given with its conserved first and last residue. The D gene is left open where the match is weak. Size is stated for part of the rows, as once, few or many counts, or as a class when the clone is expanded.

J,V,size,D,DNA,CDR3
TRBJ1-3,TRBV11-2,-,-,TGTGCCAGCAGCTTAGCGCCGGGGGCTGGAAACACCATATATTTT,CASSLAPGAGNTIYF
TRBJ2-1,TRBV29-1,-,TRBD1,TGCAGCGTTGTGAGACAGGGCTACAATGAGCAGTTCTTC,CSVVRQGYNEQFF
TRBJ2-7,TRBV5-1,-,-,TGCGCCAGCAGCTTGGGAGGCGGGTCAGACGAGCAGTACTTC,CASSLGGGSDEQYF
TRBJ1-1,TRBV7-2,few,-,TGTGCCAGCAGCTTTAGAGGGGCCAACACTGAAGCTTTCTTT,CASSFRGANTEAFF
TRBJ1-3,TRBV7-2,-,-,TGTGCCAGCAGCTTAGCCCCCGGACAGGGAAACACCATATATTTT,CASSLAPGQGNTIYF
TRBJ2-7,TRBV11-2,-,-,TGTGCCAGCAGCCTCGGAGCTGGAGGAGGGCAGTACTTC,CASSLGAGGGQYF
TRBJ2-5,TRBV24-1,-,-,TGTGCCACCAGTGATCCCGGACGAAACACGGAGACCCAGTACTTC,CATSDPGRNTETQYF
TRBJ2-1,TRBV27,-,TRBD1,TGTGCCAGCAGTTCAAATTCACAGGGGAATGAGCAGTTCTTC,CASSSNSQGNEQFF
TRBJ1-5,TRBV6-5,-,TRBD1,TGTGCCAGCGATGGACAGGGCGTCGACAATCAGCCCCAGCATTTT,CASDGQGVDNQPQHF
TRBJ2-1,TRBV19,-,TRBD1,TGTGCCAGTGGACAGGGGAGAAATGAGCAGTTCTTC,CASGQGRNEQFF
TRBJ2-7,TRBV10-3,-,-,TGTGCCATCAGTGACCGCGCCCACGGGGCGAGCTCCTACGAGCAGTACTTC,CAISDRAHGASSYEQYF
TRBJ1-2,TRBV19,-,-,TGTGCCAGTAGTCGGTCAGGGTCCTATGGCTACACCTTC,CASSRSGSYGYTF
TRBJ1-1,TRBV7-9,-,-,TGTGCCAGCAGCCGTACAAACCGGGACGGCGGAGCTTTCTTT,CASSRTNRDGGAFF
TRBJ2-7,TRBV3-1/TRBV3-2,-,-,TGTGCCAGCAGCCAAGCTCAGGTAAGTGCTCGGGAGCAGTACTTC,CASSQAQVSAREQYF
TRBJ1-1,TRBV2,-,TRBD1,TGTGCCAGTACGACAGGGGAAAACACTGAAGCTTTCTTT,CASTTGENTEAFF
TRBJ1-1,TRBV4-2,-,-,TGTGCCAGCAGCCAAGATTGGGCCGCGAAGGGGGAAGCTTTCTTT,CASSQDWAAKGEAFF
TRBJ1-2,TRBV13,-,-,TGTGCCAGCAGCTTACAGAGGAACAGTGGCTACACCTTC,CASSLQRNSGYTF
TRBJ1-1,TRBV19,-,-,TGTGCCAGTAGCGGGACATACGGCACTGAAGCTTTCTTT,CASSGTYGTEAFF
TRBJ2-3,TRBV6-5,-,TRBD2,TGTGCCAGCAATCGAGCGGGAGAAACAGATACGCAGTATTTT,CASNRAGETDTQYF
TRBJ2-7,TRBV20-1,-,TRBD1,TGCAGTGCTAGTGAGCAGGGGGCTGGCGAGCAGTACTTC,CSASEQGAGEQYF
TRBJ2-3,TRBV25-1,-,TRBD1,TGTGCCAGCAAGGGGGCCGAGGCAGATACGCAGTATTTT,CASKGAEADTQYF
TRBJ2-7,TRBV6-5,-,-,TGTGCCAGCGGGTTTGAGGGCTCCTACGAGCAGTACTTC,CASGFEGSYEQYF
TRBJ1-2,TRBV2,-,TRBD1,TGTGCCAGCAGTGCGGACAGGGGGAGTGGCTACACCTTC,CASSADRGSGYTF
TRBJ2-1,TRBV3-1/TRBV3-2,-,TRBD2,TGTGCCAGCAGCCAATTACTAGCGGGAGGGAATGAGCAGTTCTTC,CASSQLLAGGNEQFF
TRBJ1-4,TRBV6-6,-,-,TGTGCCAGCAGCCCTGCAAGAGATGAAAAACTGTTTTTT,CASSPARDEKLFF
TRBJ2-7,TRBV12-3/TRBV12-4,-,-,TGTGCCAGCAGTTTTTTCTCTATTTACGAGCAGTACTTC,CASSFFSIYEQYF
TRBJ1-5,TRBV27,-,-,TGTGCCAGCAGTTTAGCGGGCCCTGGACAGCCCCAGCATTTT,CASSLAGPGQPQHF
TRBJ2-5,TRBV5-1,-,-,TGCGCCAGCAGCTTGGGAAGGGTCCAAGAGACCCAGTACTTC,CASSLGRVQETQYF
TRBJ1-6,TRBV5-1,-,-,TGCGCCAGCAGCTTGGGCAGTGGGGGCGCGAATTCACCCCTCCACTTT,CASSLGSGGANSPLHF
TRBJ1-4,TRBV27,-,TRBD1,TGTGCCAGCAGCTTCACAGGGGGCCGGGGTGAAAAACTGTTTTTT,CASSFTGGRGEKLFF
TRBJ1-5,TRBV27,-,-,TGTGCCAGCAGTTTATCAGGGGGAAGTGTTCAGCCCCAGCATTTT,CASSLSGGSVQPQHF
TRBJ1-1,TRBV3-1/TRBV3-2,few,-,TGTGCCAGCAGCCAAGAAGGGACAACGAACACTGAAGCTTTCTTT,CASSQEGTTNTEAFF